The 31 T cell receptor beta chains in this list originate from one sample, sequenced in a study of CD8 T cells in Susac syndrome (dated by TCRdb to between 2018 and 2021). The library was obtained by the immunoSEQ multiplex PCR assay. RNA was extracted using the RNeasy kit, and roughly 0.45 to 1 microgram was reverse transcribed with random hexamers. Using fastp trimming at Q25 and MiXCR clonotype assembly, TCRdb reanalyzed the public sequencing data and kept in-frame beta chains. Rows merge per CDR3 protein into single entries with the most common DNA and genes. For this sample there are 150,000 to 200,000 distinct CDR3 sequences; 90% to 95% appear just once. The ten largest clones represent more than 0.095% of the sample. The sample was CD4+ T cells from PBMCs. The receptors were sampled from a human donor with Susac syndrome.

The chain uses TRBV5-1 and TRBJ2-6; possibly TRBD1 for D (6 bases). The ends were cut back, 4 bases at V and 4 bases at J, with 21 bases in the middle. The CDR3 runs 18 residues. The germline CDR1 and CDR2 sequences are SGHRS and YFSETQ. The CDR3 loop reads CASSLEGQQGAGANVLTF. In DNA, the CDR3 is TGCGCCAGCAGCCTTGAGGGGCAACAGGGCGCCGGGGCCAACGTCCTGACTTTC.

The J gene is TRBJ1-1, the V gene TRBV5-1; a possible D gene is TRBD1 (6 bases). Per germline, CDR1 SGHRS and CDR2 YFSETQ. Trimming cost V 4 bases and J 1 base, with 11 bases left between them. This CDR3 contains 14 residues. The CDR3 sequence is CASSPGHQNTEAFF. CDR3 sequence (DNA): TGCGCCAGCAGCCCGGGACACCAGAACACTGAAGCTTTCTTT.

The chain carries TRBV9 and TRBJ2-2, with 8 nucleotides matching TRBD1. With 0 bases clipped from V and 13 bases from J, the junction kept 11 bases outside the gene matches. The CDR3 is made up of 15 amino acids. Germline CDR1 is SGDLS and CDR2 is YYNGEE. The CDR3 sequence: CASSVGGQGGRRLFF. The DNA for the CDR3 is TGTGCCAGCAGCGTAGGCGGACAGGGTGGCAGACGGCTGTTTTTT. The full variable domain, completed using reference TRBV9 and TRBJ2-2, is DSGVTQTPKHLITATGQRVTLRCSPRSGDLSVYWYQQSLDQGLQFLIQYYNGEERAKGNILERFSAQQFPDLHSELNLSSLELGDSALYFCASSVGGQGGRRLFFGEGSRLTVL.

V and J are TRBV27 and TRBJ1-1; the D gene is possibly TRBD1 (5 bases). This CDR3 region has 10 residues. From germline, CDR1 is MNHEY and CDR2 SMNVEV (reference sequence). With 10 bases removed from V and 8 bases from J, the gap between germline ends came to 11 bases. The CDR3 DNA follows: TGTGCCATCGGGAGGGGAGAAGCTTTCTTT. It translates to CAIGRGEAFF.

The chain carries TRBV12-3 or TRBV12-4 and TRBJ2-3; D unclear. Between the trimmed V and J ends, which lost 6 bases and 2 bases, there was a span of 15 bases. The CDR3 is 15 residues long. The CDR3 DNA reads TGTGCCAGCAGCCCCAATGTAGGGCCCACAGATACGCAGTATTTT. Translating it yields CASSPNVGPTDTQYF.

The chain has TRBV11-1 and TRBJ2-2; D may be TRBD2 (5 bases). The length of the CDR3 is 16 residues. Trimming stripped 3 bases from V and 6 bases from J, with 17 bases between. CDR1 is SGHAT, CDR2 FQDESV, per germline (reference sequence). DNA for the CDR3: TGTGCCAGCAGCTTGAGATTGGGAGCCGCGGCCGGGGAGCTGTTTTTT. Translated, it gives CASSLRLGAAAGELFF.

The chain couples TRBV29-1 to TRBJ1-1; perhaps TRBD1 as D (6 bases). The V and J ends lost 6 bases and 4 bases respectively, with 15 bases between them. CDR1 and CDR2 (germline): SQVTM, ANQGSEA. The CDR3 contains 13 residues. The CDR3 nucleotides are TGCAGCGTAGATCACAGGGAGGTCACTGAAGCTTTCTTT. This translates into CSVDHREVTEAFF.

The chain is built from TRBV3-1 and TRBJ2-5, with D tentatively TRBD1 (5 bases). Trimming took 6 bases from V and 1 from J, leaving 9 bases between them. The CDR3 runs to 13 residues. Germline V lookup: CDR1 LGHDT, CDR2 YNNKEL (reference sequence). CDR3 loop: CASRRQIQETQYF. The CDR3 nucleotides read TGTGCCAGCAGACGACAGATCCAAGAGACCCAGTACTTC.

The chain carries TRBV7-9 and TRBJ1-2; D uncertain. The CDR3 has 14 residues. In germline, CDR1 is SEHNR, CDR2 FQNEAQ (reference sequence). Trimming took off 1 base at V and 4 bases at J, with 10 bases between the two ends. Here the CDR3 DNA reads TGTGCCAGCAGCTTAGTGGGGTTTGCCTATGGCTACACCTTC. Translating gives CASSLVGFAYGYTF.

V usage is TRBV6-1 and J usage is TRBJ2-5; TRBD1 might be the D (5 bases). V was trimmed by 6 bases and J by 9 bases, leaving 17 bases between them. This CDR3 has 13 amino acids. Germline CDR1 and CDR2: MNHNS and SASEGT. This CDR3 is CASRAPGIMSQYF. DNA for the CDR3: TGTGCCAGCAGGGCGCCAGGGATTATGTCCCAGTACTTC.

This clonotype was seen more than once but under ten times. The chain has TRBV23-1 and TRBJ1-2; weak D call: TRBD1 (6 bases). TRBV23-1 is noted as an ORF with a role that remains uncertain. V lost 4 bases to trimming and J lost 1 base, with 25 bases between them. The CDR3 spans 19 residues. The CDR3 loop is CASSPPRRSNPGHNYGYTF. CDR3 DNA sequence: TGCGCCAGCAGTCCCCCCCGCCGCTCTAATCCGGGACATAACTATGGCTACACCTTC.

The V gene is TRBV6-5, the J gene TRBJ1-1; tentative D call: TRBD1 (6 bases). V was shortened by 2 bases and J by 2 bases, with 9 bases between the two germline ends. The germline gives CDR1 MNHEY, CDR2 SVGAGI. The CDR3 extends over 14 amino acids. The CDR3 DNA sequence: TGTGCCAGCAGTTACAGGGGGGGAAACACTGAAGCTTTCTTT. It translates to CASSYRGGNTEAFF.

The V call is TRBV25-1, the J call TRBJ1-6; 7 positions agree with TRBD1. There are 16 residues in the CDR3. Germline CDR1 is MGHDK and CDR2 is SYGVNS. With V trimmed by 4 bases and J by 7 bases, 10 bases remained unmatched. The CDR3 spells CASSGRPRGENSPLHF. The DNA of the CDR3 is TGTGCCAGCAGTGGACGTCCCAGGGGGGAAAATTCACCCCTCCACTTT.

The chain employs TRBV3-1 and TRBJ1-3, with D unresolved. Deletions cut 4 bases from V and 0 bases from J, with 7 bases between. Germline CDR1 LGHDT, CDR2 YNNKEL (reference sequence). The CDR3 totals 14 residues. The CDR3 region is CASSPSHSGNTIYF. The CDR3 nucleotides are TGTGCCAGCAGCCCAAGCCACTCTGGAAACACCATATATTTT.

V gene TRBV29-1 combines with J gene TRBJ2-6, with a weak D call TRBD2 (5 bases). This CDR3 spans 18 amino acids. The V end lost 6 bases, the J end lost 0 bases, and 21 bases lay between the germline ends. From germline, CDR1 is SQVTM and CDR2 ANQGSEA. The CDR3 protein is CSVAFPRAKSSGANVLTF. CDR3 in DNA: TGCAGCGTGGCGTTCCCGAGGGCCAAAAGCTCTGGGGCCAACGTCCTGACTTTC.

The chain combines TRBV18 with TRBJ1-2, with D perhaps TRBD1 (6 bases). This CDR3 is 14 amino acids long. The V gene lost 0 bases and the J gene lost 8 bases, with 13 bases spanning the gap. The germline gives CDR1 KGHSH, CDR2 LQKENI. The DNA of the CDR3 is TGTGCCAGCTCACCACCGTGGGCAGGGGACGGCTACACCTTC. Its translation is CASSPPWAGDGYTF.

The chain joins TRBV20-1 to TRBJ1-5; D gene unclear. Germline loops: CDR1 DFQATT, CDR2 SNEGSKA (reference sequence). Trimming took 3 bases from V and 6 from J, leaving 3 bases between them. This CDR3 has 10 amino acids. CDR3 nucleotides: TGCAGTGCTAGGACTCAGCCCCAGCATTTT. It specifies CSARTQPQHF.

The chain uses TRBV5-1 and TRBJ2-3; TRBD1 matches at 9 bases. CDR3 length: 16 residues. Per germline, CDR1 SGHRS and CDR2 YFSETQ. V lost 4 bases, J lost 6 bases, and 12 bases stayed unmatched. The DNA for the CDR3 is TGCGCCAGCAGCAGGGGACAGGGTGGACTACAGGATACGCAGTATTTT. This translates into CASSRGQGGLQDTQYF.

The gene calls are TRBV20-1 and TRBJ2-1; D not certain. The V gene lost 0 bases and the J gene lost 4 bases, with 13 bases spanning the gap. The length of the CDR3 is 15 residues. CDR1 DFQATT and CDR2 SNEGSKA come from the germline V gene (reference sequence). CDR3 in DNA: TGCAGTGCTAGAGACGTATATCTAGTTTACAATGAGCAGTTCTTC. Its protein product is CSARDVYLVYNEQFF.

As regards this clonotype: One end of the junction fails to match germline, which may point to a read error. This rearrangement joins TRBV28 to TRBJ2-5, with 12 bases aligning to TRBD2. This CDR3 has 14 residues. Germline lookup yields CDR1 MDHEN and CDR2 SYDVKM. For the CDR3, the DNA is TGTGCCAGCAGGACTAGCGGGGGCCAAAAGACCCAGTACTTC. Residues: CASRTSGGQKTQYF.

This clonotype appeared once. The chain combines TRBV20-1 with TRBJ2-1; 10 nucleotides match TRBD1. From germline, CDR1 is DFQATT and CDR2 SNEGSKA (reference sequence). The ends lost 5 bases at V and 4 bases at J; junction bases unmatched: 14. The CDR3 contains 17 residues. The DNA for the CDR3 is TGCAGTGCTCTATACGTCCTTCCGGGACAGGGGTACAATGAGCAGTTCTTC. Protein sequence: CSALYVLPGQGYNEQFF.

The chain links TRBV20-1 to TRBJ2-3, with 15 bases aligning to TRBD2. The CDR3 covers 15 residues. The junction had 2 bases not matched to a gene; V was cut back by 4 bases and J by 3 bases. Germline V gene data show CDR1 as DFQATT and CDR2 as SNEGSKA (reference sequence). The DNA for the CDR3 is TGCAGTGCTACGGGGACTAGCGGGGGGACAGATACGCAGTATTTT. Translated: CSATGTSGGTDTQYF.

This clonotype was seen a handful of times. V gene TRBV20-1 combines with J gene TRBJ2-5; D is unclear. CDR3 length: 12 residues. V dropped 1 base and J dropped 2 bases, with 5 bases sitting between them. Germline CDR1 is DFQATT and CDR2 is SNEGSKA (reference sequence). CDR3 nucleotide sequence: TGCAGTGCTAGAGGGTCTCAAGAGACCCAGTACTTC. Its translation: CSARGSQETQYF.

The chain has TRBV5-5 and TRBJ1-5, with D possibly being TRBD1 (6 bases). CDR1 and CDR2 from the germline V gene are SGHKS and YYEKEE (reference sequence). This CDR3 contains 16 residues. V gave up 4 bases and J gave up 3 bases, with 17 bases separating them. CDR3 nucleotide sequence: TGTGCCAGCAGCAGGGACATAAGGCTAAACAATCAGCCCCAGCATTTT. Translating it yields CASSRDIRLNNQPQHF.

The rearrangement joins TRBV6-1 to TRBJ2-5; D unclear. V lost 8 bases to trimming and J lost 5 bases, with 6 bases between them. The CDR3 runs 10 residues. Germline V gene lookup returns CDR1 MNHNS and CDR2 SASEGT. CDR3 in amino acids: CASGKETQYF. Here the CDR3 DNA reads TGTGCCAGCGGGAAGGAGACCCAGTACTTC.

The rearrangement joins TRBV29-1 to TRBJ1-4; D unresolved. The germline gives CDR1 SQVTM, CDR2 ANQGSEA. Deletions cut 7 bases from V and 8 bases from J, with 14 bases between. This CDR3 is built from 12 residues. The CDR3 is CSAHGVGEKLFF. DNA for the CDR3: TGCAGCGCTCACGGGGTTGGCGAAAAACTGTTTTTT.

This clonotype has only one observation. This rearrangement joins TRBV18 to TRBJ2-7; possible D gene TRBD1, 6 bases. Germline CDR1 and CDR2: KGHSH and LQKENI. This CDR3 is 15 amino acids long. V lost 4 bases, J lost 2 bases, and 15 bases lay in between. This chain's CDR3 is CASSLIYRDPYEQYF. The CDR3 bases are TGTGCCAGCTCACTTATATACAGGGATCCCTACGAGCAGTACTTC.

The gene calls are TRBV14 and TRBJ2-1; no reliable D call. The CDR3 has 16 residues. CDR1 SGHDN and CDR2 FVKESK come from the germline V gene. Trimming removed 0 bases at V and 0 bases at J, with 9 bases between. The CDR3: CASSQDPHSSYNEQFF. Here the CDR3 DNA reads TGTGCCAGCAGCCAAGATCCCCACAGCTCCTACAATGAGCAGTTCTTC.

The genes are TRBV15 and TRBJ2-3, with D unresolved. CDR1 and CDR2 (germline): LNHNV, YYDKDF (reference sequence). V lost 4 bases and J lost 3, with 11 bases in between. The CDR3 runs to 14 residues. CDR3 loop: CATSKPPGTDTQYF. The CDR3 DNA is TGTGCCACCAGCAAGCCTCCAGGAACAGATACGCAGTATTTT.

This chain links TRBV9 with TRBJ2-1; weak D call: TRBD1 (6 bases). Trimming shortened V by 4 bases and J by 9 bases, and 20 bases separated the two germline ends. The CDR3 consists of 15 residues. Germline V gene data show CDR1 as SGDLS and CDR2 as YYNGEE. The CDR3 DNA reads TGTGCCAGCAGCATCGGACGGGGAGTCAGGGGTGAGCAGTTCTTC. Translation: CASSIGRGVRGEQFF.

V and J are TRBV7-2 and TRBJ2-2; possibly TRBD1 for D (6 bases). CDR1 and CDR2 from the germline V gene are SGHTA and FQGNSA. V was clipped by 5 bases and J by 4 bases, with 11 bases between them. The CDR3 is made up of 14 amino acids. The CDR3 region is CASSPGQRTGELFF. CDR3 nucleotide sequence: TGTGCCAGCAGCCCAGGACAGCGCACCGGGGAGCTGTTTTTT.